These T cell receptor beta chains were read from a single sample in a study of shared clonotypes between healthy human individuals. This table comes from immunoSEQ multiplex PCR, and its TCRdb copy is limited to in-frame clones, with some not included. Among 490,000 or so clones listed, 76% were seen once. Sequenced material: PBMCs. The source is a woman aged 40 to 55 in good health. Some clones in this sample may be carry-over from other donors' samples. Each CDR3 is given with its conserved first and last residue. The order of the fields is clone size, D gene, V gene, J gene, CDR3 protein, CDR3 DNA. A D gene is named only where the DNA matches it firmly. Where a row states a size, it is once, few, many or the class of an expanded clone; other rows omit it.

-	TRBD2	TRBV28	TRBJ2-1	CASSATLAVGPYNEQFF	TGTGCCAGCAGTGCCACACTAGCGGTGGGCCCCTACAATGAGCAGTTCTTC
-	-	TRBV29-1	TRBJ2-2	CSVRTAANTGELFF	TGCAGCGTTCGGACAGCTGCGAACACCGGGGAGCTGTTTTTT
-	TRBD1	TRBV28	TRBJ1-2	CASSWNRGSGYGYTF	TGTGCCAGCAGTTGGAACAGGGGAAGTGGCTATGGCTACACCTTC
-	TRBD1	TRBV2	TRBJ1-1	CASSGQGNTEAFF	TGTGCCAGCAGTGGACAGGGGAATACTGAAGCTTTCTTT
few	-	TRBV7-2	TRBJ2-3	CASSLAASTDTQYF	TGTGCCAGCAGCTTAGCGGCTAGCACAGATACGCAGTATTTT
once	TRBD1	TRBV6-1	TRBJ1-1	CASSERDRSEAFF	TGTGCCAGCAGTGAAAGGGACAGATCCGAAGCTTTCTTT
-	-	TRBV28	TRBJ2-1	CASSLGGNEQFF	TGTGCCAGCAGTTTAGGGGGCAATGAGCAGTTCTTC
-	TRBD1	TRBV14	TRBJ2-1	CASSQWTGNEQFF	TGTGCCAGCAGCCAGTGGACAGGAAATGAGCAGTTCTTC
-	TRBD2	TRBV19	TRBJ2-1	CASNMGREAYNEQFF	TGTGCCAGCAACATGGGGCGGGAGGCATACAATGAGCAGTTCTTC
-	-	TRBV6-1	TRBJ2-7	CASRRRGTDYEQYF	TGTGCCAGCAGAAGACGCGGGACAGACTACGAGCAGTACTTC
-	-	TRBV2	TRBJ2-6	CASSDRNSGANVLTF	TGTGCCAGCAGCGATAGGAACTCTGGGGCCAACGTCCTGACTTTC
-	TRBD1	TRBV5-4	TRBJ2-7	CASSGSGGANYDEQYF	TGTGCCAGCAGCGGGTCAGGGGGTGCGAATTACGACGAGCAGTACTTC
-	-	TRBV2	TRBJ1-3	CASKQVNSGNTIYF	TGTGCCAGCAAACAGGTCAACTCTGGAAACACCATATATTTT
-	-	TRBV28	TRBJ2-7	CASSGSVGVSYEQYF	TGTGCCAGCAGTGGGTCGGTGGGAGTGTCATACGAGCAGTACTTC
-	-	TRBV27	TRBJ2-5	CASSSFETQYF	TGTGCCAGCAGTTCTTTCGAGACCCAGTACTTC
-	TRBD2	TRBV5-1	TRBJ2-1	CASRTRANEQFF	TGCGCCAGCCGGACTAGGGCGAATGAGCAGTTCTTC
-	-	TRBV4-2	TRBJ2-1	CASSQEGSSQSEQFF	TGTGCCAGCAGCCAAGAAGGCAGTAGCCAAAGTGAGCAGTTCTTC
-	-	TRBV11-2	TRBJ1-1	CASSLDRLTEAFF	TGTGCCAGCAGCTTAGATCGGTTGACTGAAGCTTTCTTT
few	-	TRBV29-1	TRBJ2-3	CSVDTSTDTQYF	TGCAGCGTTGACACTAGCACAGATACGCAGTATTTT
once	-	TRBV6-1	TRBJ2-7	CASSEVSGYEQYF	TGTGCCAGCAGTGAAGTAAGTGGCTACGAGCAGTACTTC
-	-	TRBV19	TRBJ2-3	CASSMDSIDTQYF	TGTGCCAGTAGTATGGACAGCATAGATACGCAGTATTTT
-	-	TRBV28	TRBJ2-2	CASSQTGNTGELFF	TGTGCCAGCAGTCAGACGGGGAACACCGGGGAGCTGTTTTTT
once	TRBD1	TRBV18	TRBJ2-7	CASSPGTGRQDEQYF	TGTGCCAGCTCACCAGGGACAGGGAGACAAGACGAGCAGTACTTC
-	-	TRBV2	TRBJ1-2	CASSELWAVNYGYTF	TGTGCCAGCAGTGAACTTTGGGCTGTTAACTATGGCTACACCTTC
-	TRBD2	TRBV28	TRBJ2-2	CASRPRAGLADTGELFF	TGTGCCAGCAGACCTAGGGCGGGACTAGCGGACACCGGGGAGCTGTTTTTT
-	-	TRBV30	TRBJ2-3	CAWSVGLSNTQYF	TGTGCCTGGAGTGTAGGTCTCTCCAATACGCAGTATTTT
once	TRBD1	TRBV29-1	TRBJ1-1	CSVDRGGVSEAFF	TGCAGCGTCGACAGGGGAGGGGTCAGTGAAGCTTTCTTT
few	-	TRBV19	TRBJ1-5	CASSPRPGEDNQPQHF	TGTGCCAGTAGTCCCCGCCCAGGGGAGGACAATCAGCCCCAGCATTTT
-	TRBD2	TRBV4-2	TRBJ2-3	CASSQTSGILDTQYF	TGTGCCAGCAGCCAAACTAGCGGGATATTAGATACGCAGTATTTT
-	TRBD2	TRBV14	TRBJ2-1	CASSQLAGPYNEQFF	TGTGCCAGCAGCCAATTAGCGGGACCCTACAATGAGCAGTTCTTC
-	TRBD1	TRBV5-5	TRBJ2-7	CASSFRGQGGEQYF	TGTGCCAGCAGCTTTAGGGGACAGGGCGGCGAGCAGTACTTC
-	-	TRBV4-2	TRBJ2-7	CASSQVGGTYEQYF	TGTGCCAGCAGCCAAGTCGGGGGAACCTACGAGCAGTACTTC
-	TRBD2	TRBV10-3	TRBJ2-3	CATSGSWNTQYF	TGTGCCACTAGCGGGAGTTGGAATACGCAGTATTTT
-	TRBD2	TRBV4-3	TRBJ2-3	CASSQEGAGGVDTQYF	TGCGCCAGCAGCCAAGAGGGCGCGGGAGGGGTAGATACGCAGTATTTT
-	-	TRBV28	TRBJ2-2	CASSLWIPGNTGELFF	TGTGCCAGCAGTTTATGGATCCCCGGGAACACCGGGGAGCTGTTTTTT
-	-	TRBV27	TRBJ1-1	CASSLLRSTEAFF	TGTGCCAGCAGTTTATTAAGAAGCACTGAAGCTTTCTTT
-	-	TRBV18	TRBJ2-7	CASSPQALPSDEQYF	TGTGCCAGCTCACCCCAAGCGCTCCCCTCGGACGAGCAGTACTTC
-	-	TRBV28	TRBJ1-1	CASSLAGNTEAFF	TGTGCCAGCAGTTTAGCAGGGAACACTGAAGCTTTCTTT
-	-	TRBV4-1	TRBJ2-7	CASSQKPPGTASGEQYF	TGCGCCAGCAGCCAAAAACCACCCGGGACGGCCTCAGGCGAGCAGTACTTC
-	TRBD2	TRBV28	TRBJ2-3	CASSLGAGGRISTDTQYF	TGTGCCAGCAGTTTAGGGGCGGGAGGCCGTATTAGCACAGATACGCAGTATTTT
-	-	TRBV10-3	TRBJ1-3	CAISEVDSAFGNTIYF	TGTGCCATCAGTGAGGTGGACAGTGCCTTTGGAAACACCATATATTTT
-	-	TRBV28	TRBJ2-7	CASSLPGGSGYEQYF	TGTGCCAGCAGTTTACCAGGCGGATCAGGCTACGAGCAGTACTTC
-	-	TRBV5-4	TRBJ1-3	CASSLAGGRISGNTIYF	TGTGCCAGCAGCTTGGCTGGGGGTCGTATCTCTGGAAACACCATATATTTT
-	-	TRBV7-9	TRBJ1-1	CASSLSSVTEAFF	TGTGCCAGCAGCTTATCTAGTGTTACTGAAGCTTTCTTT
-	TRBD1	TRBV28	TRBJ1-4	CASSQKTGATNEKLFF	TGTGCCAGCAGCCAAAAGACAGGGGCAACTAATGAAAAACTGTTTTTT
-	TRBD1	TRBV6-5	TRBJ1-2	CASTPGAGGNYGYTF	TGTGCCAGCACCCCAGGGGCAGGGGGCAACTATGGCTACACCTTC
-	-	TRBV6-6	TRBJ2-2	CASSYYPNTGELFF	TGTGCCAGCAGTTACTACCCAAACACCGGGGAGCTGTTTTTT
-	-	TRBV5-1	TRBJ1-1	CASSNGHITEAFF	TGCGCCAGCAGTAATGGACATATCACTGAAGCTTTCTTT